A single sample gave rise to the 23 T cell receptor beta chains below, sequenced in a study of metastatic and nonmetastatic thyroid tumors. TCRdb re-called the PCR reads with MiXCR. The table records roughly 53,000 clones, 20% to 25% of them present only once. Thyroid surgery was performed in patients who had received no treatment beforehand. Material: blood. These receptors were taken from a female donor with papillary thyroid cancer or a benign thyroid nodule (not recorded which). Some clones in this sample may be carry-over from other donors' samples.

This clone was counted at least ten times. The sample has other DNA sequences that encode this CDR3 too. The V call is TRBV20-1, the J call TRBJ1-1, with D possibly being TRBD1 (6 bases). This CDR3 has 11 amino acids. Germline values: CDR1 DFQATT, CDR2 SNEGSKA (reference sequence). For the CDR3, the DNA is TGCAGCTGGACCAGGGGCACTGAAGCTTTCTTT. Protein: CSWTRGTEAFF.

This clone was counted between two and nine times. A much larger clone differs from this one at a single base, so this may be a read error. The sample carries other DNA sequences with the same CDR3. The CDR3 nucleotides read TGTGCCAGCAGCCCGCCGGGACGGGACAATGAGCAGTTCTTC. It is translated as CASSPPGRDNEQFF. The V and J genes are TRBV7-9 and TRBJ2-1; tentatively, D is TRBD1 or TRBD2 (5 bases each). The CDR3 runs to 14 residues. The germline V gene has CDR1 SEHNR and CDR2 FQNEAQ (reference sequence). Between the trimmed V and J ends, which lost 5 bases and 5 bases, there was a span of 13 bases.

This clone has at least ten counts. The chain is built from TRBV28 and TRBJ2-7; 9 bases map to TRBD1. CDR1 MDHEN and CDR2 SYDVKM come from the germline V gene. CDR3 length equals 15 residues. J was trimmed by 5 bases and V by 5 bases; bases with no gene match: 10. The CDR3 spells CASSPPGQGRDEQYF. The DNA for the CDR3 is TGTGCCAGCAGTCCCCCGGGACAGGGTAGGGACGAGCAGTACTTC.

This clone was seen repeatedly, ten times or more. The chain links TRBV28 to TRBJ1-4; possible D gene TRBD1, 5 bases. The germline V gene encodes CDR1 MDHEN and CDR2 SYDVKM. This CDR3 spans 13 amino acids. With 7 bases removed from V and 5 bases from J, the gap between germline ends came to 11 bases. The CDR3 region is CASMGGTNEKLFF. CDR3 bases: TGTGCCAGCATGGGGGGGACCAATGAAAAACTGTTTTTT.

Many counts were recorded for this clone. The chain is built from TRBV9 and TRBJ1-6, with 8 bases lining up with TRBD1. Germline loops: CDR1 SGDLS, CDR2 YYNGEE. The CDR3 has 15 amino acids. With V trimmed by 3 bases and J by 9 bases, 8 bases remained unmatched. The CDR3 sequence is CASSAPGTGASPLHF. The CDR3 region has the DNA TGTGCCAGCAGCGCGCCCGGGACAGGTGCTTCACCCCTCCACTTT.

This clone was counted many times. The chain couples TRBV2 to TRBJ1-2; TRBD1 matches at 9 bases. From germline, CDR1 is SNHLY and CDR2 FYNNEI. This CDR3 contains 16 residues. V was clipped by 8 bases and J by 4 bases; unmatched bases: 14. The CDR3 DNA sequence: TGTGCCAGCTTCCCCCCGAACAGGGGGCTTTTCTATGGCTACACCTTC. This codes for CASFPPNRGLFYGYTF. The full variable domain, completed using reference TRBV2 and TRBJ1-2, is EPEVTQTPSHQVTQMGQEVILRCVPISNHLYFYWYRQILGQKVEFLVSFYNNEISEKSEIFDDQFSVERPDGSNFTLKIRSTKLEDSAMYFCASFPPNRGLFYGYTFGSGTRLTVV.

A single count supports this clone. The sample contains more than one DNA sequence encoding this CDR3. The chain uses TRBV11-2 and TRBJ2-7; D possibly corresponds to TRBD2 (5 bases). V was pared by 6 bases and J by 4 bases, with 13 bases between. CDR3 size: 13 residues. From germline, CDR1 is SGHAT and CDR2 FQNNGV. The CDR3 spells CASSRADSYEQYF. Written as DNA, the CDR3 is TGTGCCAGCAGTCGAGCGGACTCGTACGAGCAGTACTTC.

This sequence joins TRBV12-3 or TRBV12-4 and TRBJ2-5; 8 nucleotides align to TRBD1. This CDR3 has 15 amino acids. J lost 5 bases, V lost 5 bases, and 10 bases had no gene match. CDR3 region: CASSPDRGRRETQYF. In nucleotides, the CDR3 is TGTGCCAGCAGTCCAGACAGGGGAAGGAGGGAGACCCAGTACTTC.

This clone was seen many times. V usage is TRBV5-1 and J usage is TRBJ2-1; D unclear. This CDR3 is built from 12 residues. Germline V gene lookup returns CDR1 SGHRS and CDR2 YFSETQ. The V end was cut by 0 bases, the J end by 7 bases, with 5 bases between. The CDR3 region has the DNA TGCGCCAGCAGCTTGGCCCTGAATGAGCAGTTCTTC. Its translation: CASSLALNEQFF.

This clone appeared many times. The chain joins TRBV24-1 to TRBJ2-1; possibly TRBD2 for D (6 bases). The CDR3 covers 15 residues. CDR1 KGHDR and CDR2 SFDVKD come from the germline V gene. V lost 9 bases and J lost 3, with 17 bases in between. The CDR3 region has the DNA TGTGCCACCGGGGACTTAGGGAGGAACTACAATGAGCAGTTCTTC. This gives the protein CATGDLGRNYNEQFF.

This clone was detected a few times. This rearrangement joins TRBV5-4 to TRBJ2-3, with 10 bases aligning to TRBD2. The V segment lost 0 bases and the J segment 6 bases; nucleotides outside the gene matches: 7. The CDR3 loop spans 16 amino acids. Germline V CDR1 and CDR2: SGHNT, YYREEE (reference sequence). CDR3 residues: CASSLALAGAADTQYF. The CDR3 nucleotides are TGTGCCAGCAGCTTGGCCCTAGCGGGAGCGGCGGATACGCAGTATTTT.

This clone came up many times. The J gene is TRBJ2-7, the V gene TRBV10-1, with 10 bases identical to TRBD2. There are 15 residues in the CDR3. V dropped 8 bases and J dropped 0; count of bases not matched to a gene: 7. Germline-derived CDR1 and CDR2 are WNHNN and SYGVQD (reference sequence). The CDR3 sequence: CASPIRLAGSYEQYF. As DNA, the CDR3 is TGCGCCAGCCCCATTCGACTAGCGGGCTCCTACGAGCAGTACTTC.

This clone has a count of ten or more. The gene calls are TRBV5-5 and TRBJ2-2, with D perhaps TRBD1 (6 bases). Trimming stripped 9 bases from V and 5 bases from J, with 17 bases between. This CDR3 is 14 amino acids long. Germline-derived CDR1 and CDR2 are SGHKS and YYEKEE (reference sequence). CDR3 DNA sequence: TGTGCCACCAATATTGGGACATCAACCGGGGAGCTGTTTTTT. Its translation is CATNIGTSTGELFF.

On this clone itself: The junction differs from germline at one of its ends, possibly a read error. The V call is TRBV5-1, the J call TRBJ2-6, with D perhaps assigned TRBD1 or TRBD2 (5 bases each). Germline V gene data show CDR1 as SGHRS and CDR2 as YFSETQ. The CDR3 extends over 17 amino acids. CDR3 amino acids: CASSDNLRGTGANVMTF. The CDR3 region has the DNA TGCGCCAGCAGCGACAACCTGAGGGGTACTGGGGCCAACGTCATGACTTTC.

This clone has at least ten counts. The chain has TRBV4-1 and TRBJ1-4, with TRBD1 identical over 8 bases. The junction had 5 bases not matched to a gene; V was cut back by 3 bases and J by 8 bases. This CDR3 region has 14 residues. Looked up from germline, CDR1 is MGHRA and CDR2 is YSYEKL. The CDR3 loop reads CASSHGQGGEKLFF. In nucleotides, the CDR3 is TGCGCCAGCAGCCACGGACAGGGTGGGGAAAAACTGTTTTTT.

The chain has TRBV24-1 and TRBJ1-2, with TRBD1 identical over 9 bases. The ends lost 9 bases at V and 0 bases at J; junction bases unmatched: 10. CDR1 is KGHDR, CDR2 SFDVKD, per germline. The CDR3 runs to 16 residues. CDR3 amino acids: CATATGQGLSNYGYTF. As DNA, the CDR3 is TGTGCCACCGCTACGGGACAGGGATTATCTAACTATGGCTACACCTTC.

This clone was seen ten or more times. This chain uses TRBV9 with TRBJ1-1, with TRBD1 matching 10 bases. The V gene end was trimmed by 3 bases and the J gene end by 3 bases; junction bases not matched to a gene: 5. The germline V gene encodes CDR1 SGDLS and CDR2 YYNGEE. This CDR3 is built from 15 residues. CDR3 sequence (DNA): TGTGCCAGCAGCGCGGACAGGGGGGGTTACACTGAAGCTTTCTTT. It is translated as CASSADRGGYTEAFF.

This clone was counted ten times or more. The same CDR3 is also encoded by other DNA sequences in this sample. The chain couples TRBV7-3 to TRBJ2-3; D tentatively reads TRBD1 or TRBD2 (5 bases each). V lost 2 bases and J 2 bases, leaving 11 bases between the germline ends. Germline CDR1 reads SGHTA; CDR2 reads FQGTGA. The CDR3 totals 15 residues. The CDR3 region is CASSLGGTDTDTQYF. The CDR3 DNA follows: TGTGCCAGCAGCTTAGGGGGAACCGACACAGATACGCAGTATTTT.

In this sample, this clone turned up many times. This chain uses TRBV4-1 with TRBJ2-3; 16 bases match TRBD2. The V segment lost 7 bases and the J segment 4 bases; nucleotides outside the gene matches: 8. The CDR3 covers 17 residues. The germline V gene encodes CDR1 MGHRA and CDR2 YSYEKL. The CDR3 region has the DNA TGCGCCAGCACCCCGGGACTAGCGGGAGGGCCGGCAGATACGCAGTATTTT. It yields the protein CASTPGLAGGPADTQYF.

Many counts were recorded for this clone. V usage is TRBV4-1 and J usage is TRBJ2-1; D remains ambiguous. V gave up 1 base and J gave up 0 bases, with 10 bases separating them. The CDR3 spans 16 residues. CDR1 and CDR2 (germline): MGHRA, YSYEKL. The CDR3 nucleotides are TGCGCCAGCAGCCAAGGTCCACTCAGCTCCTACAATGAGCAGTTCTTC. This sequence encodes CASSQGPLSSYNEQFF.

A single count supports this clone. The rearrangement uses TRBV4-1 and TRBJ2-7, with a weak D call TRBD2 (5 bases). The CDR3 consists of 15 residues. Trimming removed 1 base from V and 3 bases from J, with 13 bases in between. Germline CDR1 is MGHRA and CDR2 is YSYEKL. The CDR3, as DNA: TGCGCCAGCAGCCAAGGCCCCTCAGCGGACTACGAGCAGTACTTC. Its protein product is CASSQGPSADYEQYF.

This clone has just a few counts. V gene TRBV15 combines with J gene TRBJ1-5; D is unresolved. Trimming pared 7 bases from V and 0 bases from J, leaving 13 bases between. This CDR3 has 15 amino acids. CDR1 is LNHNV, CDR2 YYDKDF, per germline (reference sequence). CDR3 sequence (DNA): TGTGCCACCATCAACCGGGTATATAGCAATCAGCCCCAGCATTTT. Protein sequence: CATINRVYSNQPQHF.

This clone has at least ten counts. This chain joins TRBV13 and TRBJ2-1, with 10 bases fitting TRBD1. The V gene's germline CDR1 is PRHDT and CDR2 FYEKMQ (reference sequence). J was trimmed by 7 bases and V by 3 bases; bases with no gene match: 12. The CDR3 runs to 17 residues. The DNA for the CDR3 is TGTGCCAGCAGCTTGGGGCTCCGACAGGGGGCTGGGAATGAGCAGTTCTTC. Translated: CASSLGLRQGAGNEQFF.